Detailed here is one T cell receptor beta chain. This specimen comes from a study of blood T cell repertoires in COVID-19. Study-wide background: COVID-19 samples, acute and convalescent, were from the United States, Italy and Spain. The analysed material was cDNA or gDNA that came from T cells, B-cell-depleted T cells, or PBMCs.

In the authors' workflow: Nucleated cell counts were estimated from reference gene primer amplification. TCRdb keeps only in-frame clones here, not all; method: immunoSEQ multiplex PCR. V and J calls plus clone size are reproduced from that table; the DNA served to infer D and trimming. The sample holds around 180,000 clones, approximately 79% seen once. The germline CDR1 and CDR2 sequences are LGHNA and YSLEER. Trimming cost V 3 bases and J 6 bases, with 12 bases left between them. The CDR3 runs to 14 residues. The receptor was isolated from a woman of 80 years or more with acute or convalescent COVID-19. The rearrangement links TRBV4-3 to TRBJ2-1, with TRBD1 as a possible D gene (6 bases). Input material: peripheral blood. DNA of the CDR3: TGCGCCAGCAGCCAGAACGAACAGGGCAATGAGCAGTTCTTC. The encoded protein is CASSQNEQGNEQFF.